Following are 32 T cell receptor beta chains from one sample sequenced in a study of beta chain features in type 1 diabetes. Broader study findings: Shortening of TCRB CDR3s, moderate but significant, appeared in all four CD4+ subsets of Type 1 diabetes patients.

Their specific antigens are unknown. Expressed TCRB transcripts were sequenced because the isolated RNA had all been reverse transcribed beforehand. Sequencing used immunoSEQ multiplex PCR; TCRdb keeps in-frame clones, though not all of them. The sample yields roughly 130,000 clones, 16% seen once. Sequenced: central memory CD4+ T cells from blood. These receptors were taken from a man younger than 40 with type 1 diabetes.

This clone occurred a few times. The chain joins TRBV15 to TRBJ2-3; 9 nucleotides line up with TRBD1. The CDR3 is made up of 16 amino acids. The germline gives CDR1 LNHNV, CDR2 YYDKDF (reference sequence). J was trimmed by 2 bases and V by 0 bases; bases with no gene match: 3. CDR3 amino acids: CATSRDYRGLTDTQYF. The CDR3 bases are TGTGCCACCAGCAGAGATTACAGGGGGCTCACAGATACGCAGTATTTT.

In its sample, this clone was seen many times. The V gene is TRBV5-1, the J gene TRBJ1-2, with D hard to call. Germline CDR1 reads SGHRS; CDR2 reads YFSETQ. The CDR3 loop spans 13 amino acids. The V end lost 1 base, the J end lost 6 bases, and 10 bases lay between the germline ends. In DNA, the CDR3 is TGCGCCAGCAGCTTGTTTGGTCCCGATGGCTACACCTTC. Amino acid sequence: CASSLFGPDGYTF.

This clone showed up just a few times. This chain links TRBV9 with TRBJ1-4; D unclear. Trimming removed 0 bases from V and 7 bases from J, with 10 bases in between. Germline V lookup: CDR1 SGDLS, CDR2 YYNGEE. The CDR3 covers 14 residues. CDR3 sequence reads: CASSVEGRGEKLFF. CDR3 DNA: TGTGCCAGCAGCGTAGAAGGTCGAGGTGAAAAACTGTTTTTT.

The chain uses TRBV6-5 and TRBJ1-1, with TRBD1 as a possible D gene (5 bases). V was cut by 2 bases and J by 1 base, with 11 bases left in between. The CDR3 covers 15 residues. Germline CDR1 MNHEY, CDR2 SVGAGI. CDR3 region: CASSYQGRGNTEAFF. In DNA form, the CDR3 reads TGTGCCAGCAGTTACCAGGGACGGGGGAACACTGAAGCTTTCTTT.

The V and J genes are TRBV10-3 and TRBJ1-2; D unresolved. Germline loops: CDR1 ENHRY, CDR2 SYGVKD. The V end was cut by 0 bases, the J end by 6 bases, with 17 bases between. The CDR3 runs 16 residues. The CDR3 nucleotides are TGTGCCATCAGTGAGTCGAAGAGGGCGGAAGCAAATGGCTACACCTTC. Residues: CAISESKRAEANGYTF.

The rearrangement uses TRBV25-1 and TRBJ1-1; tentatively, D is TRBD1 (6 bases). CDR1 MGHDK and CDR2 SYGVNS come from the germline V gene. Trimming stripped 4 bases from V and 6 bases from J, with 15 bases between. The CDR3 has 14 residues. The CDR3 sequence: CASSVTGGKAEAFF. The CDR3, as DNA: TGTGCCAGCAGTGTGACAGGAGGGAAGGCTGAAGCTTTCTTT.

This clone was picked up a small number of times. This CDR3 is CASSLGGPSSYNEQFF. The DNA for the CDR3 is TGTGCCAGCAGCTTAGGCGGGCCGAGCTCCTACAATGAGCAGTTCTTC. The chain employs TRBV7-2 and TRBJ2-1; D is possibly TRBD2 (5 bases). This CDR3 is 16 amino acids long. V gave up 1 base and J gave up 0 bases, with 10 bases separating them. Germline V gene sequence: CDR1 SGHTA, CDR2 FQGNSA.

This rearrangement joins TRBV6-5 to TRBJ2-3, with D possibly being TRBD1 (5 bases). The germline V gene has CDR1 MNHEY and CDR2 SVGAGI. This CDR3 is 12 amino acids long. V was cut by 8 bases and J by 0 bases, with 6 bases left in between. The CDR3 nucleotides are TGTGCCAGCCGACAGAGCACAGATACGCAGTATTTT. Encoded protein: CASRQSTDTQYF.

This clone turned up a few times. The chain has TRBV5-1 and TRBJ2-2; 10 positions match TRBD1. Unmatched junction bases numbered 2, after V lost 0 bases and J lost 3 bases. The CDR3 is made up of 16 amino acids. In germline, CDR1 is SGHRS, CDR2 YFSETQ. The CDR3 DNA sequence: TGCGCCAGCAGCTTGGCAGGGACAGGGGACACCGGGGAGCTGTTTTTT. It translates to CASSLAGTGDTGELFF. Full variable domain (outside the CDR3, taken from reference TRBV5-1 and TRBJ2-2): KAGVTQTPRYLIKTRGQQVTLSCSPISGHRSVSWYQQTPGQGLQFLFEYFSETQRNKGNFPGRFSGRQFSNSRSEMNVSTLELGDSALYLCASSLAGTGDTGELFFGEGSRLTVL.

This clone was seen a few times. The CDR3 nucleotides are TGTGCCAGCTCACCTAAGACAGGAACCTACAATGAGCAGTTCTTC. Amino acid sequence: CASSPKTGTYNEQFF. The chain couples TRBV18 to TRBJ2-1; weak D call: TRBD1 (6 bases). CDR3 length: 15 residues. V lost 3 bases, J lost 2 bases, and 11 bases lay in between. Germline CDR1 reads KGHSH; CDR2 reads LQKENI.

This clone has more than one count but fewer than ten. The chain carries TRBV18 and TRBJ2-5, with TRBD1 as a possible D gene (5 bases). This CDR3 is built from 14 residues. The V gene lost 3 bases and the J gene lost 3 bases, with 11 bases spanning the gap. Germline V lookup: CDR1 KGHSH, CDR2 LQKENI. CDR3 coding DNA: TGTGCCAGCTCACCTCAGGGAAACGAAGAGACCCAGTACTTC. It yields the protein CASSPQGNEETQYF. Drawing the rest from reference TRBV18 and TRBJ2-5, the complete variable domain is NAGVMQNPRHLVRRRGQEARLRCSPMKGHSHVYWYRQLPEEGLKFMVYLQKENIIDESGMPKERFSAEFPKEGPSILRIQQVVRGDSAAYFCASSPQGNEETQYFGPGTRLLVL.

The V gene is TRBV11-2, the J gene TRBJ2-5, with TRBD1 matching over 9 bases. CDR3 size: 15 residues. V lost 5 bases to trimming and J lost 4 bases; unmatched junction nucleotides: 8. In germline, CDR1 is SGHAT, CDR2 FQNNGV. The CDR3 sequence: CASSPVGTGRETQYF. In DNA, the CDR3 is TGTGCCAGCAGCCCGGTCGGGACAGGGCGAGAGACCCAGTACTTC.

In its sample, this clone was seen many times. The chain has TRBV7-6 and TRBJ2-1; TRBD2 is a possible D gene (5 bases). Germline values: CDR1 SGHVS, CDR2 FNYEAQ. The CDR3 is made up of 15 amino acids. The V end lost 5 bases, the J end lost 7 bases, and 18 bases lay between the germline ends. Here the CDR3 reads CASSRMASGVNEQFF. For the CDR3, the DNA is TGTGCCAGCAGCCGAATGGCCAGCGGAGTAAATGAGCAGTTCTTC.

CDR3 loop: CASSQDAGVDQPQHF. The DNA of the CDR3 is TGCGCCAGCAGCCAAGATGCGGGAGTCGATCAGCCCCAGCATTTT. The rearrangement links TRBV4-3 to TRBJ1-5; D uncertain. The V end was cut by 0 bases, the J end by 5 bases, with 11 bases between. The V gene's germline CDR1 is LGHNA and CDR2 YSLEER. This CDR3 contains 15 residues.

Remarks on this clone: This may be a read error: a much more frequent sequence differs by one nucleotide. The rearrangement links TRBV7-2 to TRBJ2-1, with 9 bases matching TRBD2. The CDR3 has 14 residues. With 4 bases clipped from V and 4 bases from J, the junction kept 2 bases outside the gene matches. Germline V lookup: CDR1 SGHTA, CDR2 FQGNSA. The CDR3 reads CASSSGLAYNEQFF. The CDR3 bases are TGTGCCAGCAGCTCCGGACTAGCGTACAATGAGCAGTTCTTC.

The rearrangement links TRBV18 to TRBJ1-4; TRBD1 aligns across 7 bases. Germline-derived CDR1 and CDR2 are KGHSH and LQKENI. J gave up 3 bases and V 3 bases, and 7 bases lay outside the gene matches. The length of the CDR3 is 16 residues. In DNA form, the CDR3 reads TGTGCCAGCTCACCTGACAGGGATGCAGCTAATGAAAAACTGTTTTTT. Protein: CASSPDRDAANEKLFF.

This clone was counted ten times or more. Other DNA sequences of this sample code for an identical CDR3. The gene calls are TRBV7-2 and TRBJ2-1; perhaps D is TRBD1 or TRBD2 (5 bases each). Germline V gene lookup returns CDR1 SGHTA and CDR2 FQGNSA. The V gene lost 3 bases and the J gene lost 5 bases, with 11 bases spanning the gap. The CDR3 is made up of 14 amino acids. The CDR3: CASSFGTSDNEQFF. CDR3 nucleotides: TGTGCCAGCAGCTTCGGGACGTCCGACAATGAGCAGTTCTTC.

This clone was seen a few times. The J gene is TRBJ2-1, the V gene TRBV7-2; TRBD2 is a possible D gene (6 bases). This CDR3 is built from 13 residues. Germline V CDR1 and CDR2: SGHTA, FQGNSA. The V and J ends lost 8 bases and 8 bases respectively, with 16 bases between them. In DNA, the CDR3 is TGTGCCAGCGGGCGGGGTATTGTGGATGAGCAGTTCTTC. It codes for CASGRGIVDEQFF.

This clone was seen a few times. The gene calls are TRBV7-2 and TRBJ2-7; D perhaps matches TRBD1 (6 bases). Germline V CDR1 and CDR2: SGHTA, FQGNSA. The CDR3 runs to 14 residues. Trimming pared 5 bases from V and 1 base from J, leaving 12 bases between. The CDR3 is CASSPGDGSYEQYF. For the CDR3, the DNA is TGTGCCAGCAGCCCAGGGGACGGATCCTACGAGCAGTACTTC.

The CDR3 nucleotides are TGTGCCAGCAGTTTTGGGACTAGCGAAAGGATGGCTGATACGCAGTATTTT. Translated: CASSFGTSERMADTQYF. This chain uses TRBV28 with TRBJ2-3; 10 bases line up with TRBD2. Trimming at V came to 3 bases and at J to 6 bases, leaving 12 bases not matched to a gene. Germline assignment: CDR1 MDHEN and CDR2 SYDVKM. The length of the CDR3 is 17 residues.

The DNA for the CDR3 is TGTGCCAGCTCGGGTCCGACAGGAATACAAGAGACCCAGTACTTC. Translated, it gives CASSGPTGIQETQYF. The chain uses TRBV18 and TRBJ2-5; D possibly corresponds to TRBD1 (6 bases). Germline CDR1 is KGHSH and CDR2 is LQKENI. With 6 bases removed from V and 2 bases from J, the gap between germline ends came to 16 bases. This CDR3 spans 15 amino acids.

Notes on this clone: A junction boundary mismatches the germline segment, possibly from a read error. The chain couples TRBV29-1 to TRBJ2-7; the D is unclear. The germline CDR1 and CDR2 sequences are SQVTM and ANQGSEA. The CDR3 consists of 13 residues. The CDR3 sequence is CSVDRSSSSEQYF. CDR3 sequence (DNA): TGCAGCGTTGACAGGTCGTCCTCCTCCGAGCAGTACTTC.

This clone came up a few times. The rearrangement uses TRBV13 and TRBJ1-2; a weak D match, TRBD1 (6 bases). V lost 5 bases and J lost 0, with 16 bases in between. This CDR3 comprises 16 residues. CDR1 and CDR2 (germline): PRHDT, FYEKMQ (reference sequence). CDR3 sequence reads: CASSLGTNVANYGYTF. CDR3 coding DNA: TGTGCCAGCAGCCTTGGGACAAATGTAGCTAACTATGGCTACACCTTC. The full variable domain, in which reference TRBV13 and TRBJ1-2 provide the parts outside the CDR3, is AAGVIQSPRHLIKEKRETATLKCYPIPRHDTVYWYQQGPGQDPQFLISFYEKMQSDKGSIPDRFSAQQFSDYHSELNMSSLELGDSALYFCASSLGTNVANYGYTFGSGTRLTVV.

This clone was seen a handful of times. The rearrangement links TRBV7-8 to TRBJ2-7; D remains unclear. This CDR3 spans 16 amino acids. CDR1 SGHVS and CDR2 FQNEAQ come from the germline V gene. V was pared by 5 bases and J by 0 bases, with 17 bases between. Written as DNA, the CDR3 is TGTGCCAGCAGCCTTCCCCGCCGTCTTAGCTCCTACGAGCAGTACTTC. It translates to CASSLPRRLSSYEQYF.

This clone was observed a few times. The V gene is TRBV4-2, the J gene TRBJ1-2; D may be TRBD1 (6 bases). Trimming removed 1 base from V and 2 bases from J, with 11 bases in between. CDR3 length equals 15 residues. CDR1 and CDR2 from the germline V gene are LGHNA and YNFKEQ. DNA for the CDR3: TGTGCCAGCAGCCAAGGTGACAGGCTGAACTATGGCTACACCTTC. Translated: CASSQGDRLNYGYTF.

This clone was picked up a small number of times. This rearrangement joins TRBV7-9 to TRBJ2-5; no clear D gene. This CDR3 comprises 13 residues. Trimming took off 1 base at V and 2 bases at J, with 5 bases between the two ends. Germline lookup yields CDR1 SEHNR and CDR2 FQNEAQ (reference sequence). The DNA of the CDR3 is TGTGCCAGCAGCTTAGACGTACAAGAGACCCAGTACTTC. Residues: CASSLDVQETQYF.

This clone was seen a few times. The chain is built from TRBV10-3 and TRBJ2-1, with a possible D match to TRBD1 (6 bases). This CDR3 contains 15 residues. The ends were cut back, 4 bases at V and 7 bases at J, with 17 bases in the middle. Germline values: CDR1 ENHRY, CDR2 SYGVKD. The CDR3: CAISAGAGIGNEQFF. The CDR3 DNA reads TGTGCCATCAGTGCAGGGGCGGGTATCGGTAATGAGCAGTTCTTC.

The V and J genes are TRBV29-1 and TRBJ1-4; 7 positions match TRBD1. The ends lost 5 bases at V and 7 bases at J; junction bases unmatched: 10. This CDR3 contains 14 residues. Germline V gene lookup returns CDR1 SQVTM and CDR2 ANQGSEA. The CDR3 sequence is CSVPDRASGEKLFF. The CDR3 DNA sequence: TGCAGCGTTCCAGACAGGGCGAGTGGTGAAAAACTGTTTTTT.

This clone occurred a few times. The J gene is TRBJ2-7, the V gene TRBV5-4; TRBD1 is a possible D gene (6 bases). V shed 2 bases and J shed 3 bases, with 15 bases lying between them. This CDR3 is built from 15 residues. Germline CDR1 and CDR2: SGHNT and YYREEE (reference sequence). The CDR3 here is CASSLSQGRFYEQYF. The CDR3 region has the DNA TGTGCCAGCAGCTTATCACAGGGCCGATTCTACGAGCAGTACTTC.

The chain's CDR3 is CASSQAPGLAGYEQYF. CDR3 DNA: TGCGCCAGCAGCCAAGCGCCGGGACTAGCGGGTTACGAGCAGTACTTC. This chain connects TRBV4-3 to TRBJ2-7; 12 nucleotides match TRBD2. Trimming at V came to 1 base and at J to 4 bases, leaving 5 bases not matched to a gene. CDR1 and CDR2 (germline): LGHNA, YSLEER. This CDR3 is 16 amino acids long.

This clone has a handful of counts. This sequence joins TRBV30 and TRBJ2-7, with D maybe TRBD2 (6 bases). There are 13 residues in the CDR3. V lost 2 bases, J lost 4 bases, and 12 bases lay in between. From germline, CDR1 is GTSNPN and CDR2 SVGIG (reference sequence). The CDR3 DNA is TGTGCCTGGAGTTCATCGGGGGATTACGAGCAGTACTTC. Translation gives CAWSSSGDYEQYF.

The J gene is TRBJ2-1, the V gene TRBV18; no clear D gene. Trimming removed 0 bases from V and 5 bases from J, with 11 bases in between. Germline V gene data show CDR1 as KGHSH and CDR2 as LQKENI. CDR3 size: 15 residues. As DNA, the CDR3 is TGTGCCAGCTCACCACCGTTAGCAAGGGACAATGAGCAGTTCTTC. Translation: CASSPPLARDNEQFF.